One sample yielded the 23 T cell receptor beta chains listed below, sequenced in a study of blood T cell repertoires in COVID-19 (TCRdb year 2020). Receptor amplification or capture employed the immunoSEQ multiplex PCR assay. TCRdb re-hosts the immuneACCESS table, in-frame sequences only. Its copies lack some clones; in the studies checked, an unresolved V gene accounts for under half of them, and the cause for the rest is not known. Within this sample are around 150,000 clones, with roughly 84% of them counted one time only. The leading ten clones occupy approximately 9% of the sample. The sample comprised peripheral blood. The receptors derive from a man in his thirties or forties with COVID-19, enrolled during active disease.

This clone has just one count. The V call is TRBV3-1 (or the pseudogene TRBV3-2), the J call TRBJ1-2, with 7 bases fitting TRBD1. Germline CDR1 and CDR2: LGHDT and YNNKEL (reference sequence). The CDR3 is 13 amino acids. After removal of 6 bases from V and 3 bases from J, the junction contained 4 bases not matched to a gene. CDR3 in amino acids: CASSSGTDYGYTF. CDR3 in DNA: TGTGCCAGCAGTAGCGGGACAGACTATGGCTACACCTTC.

The V and J genes are TRBV7-8 and TRBJ1-2; maybe TRBD1 (5 bases). CDR1 SGHVS and CDR2 FQNEAQ come from the germline V gene. The CDR3 totals 12 residues. V was clipped by 5 bases and J by 7 bases, with 11 bases between them. As DNA, the CDR3 is TGTGCCAGCAGCGAGGGGAGGTCTGGCTACACCTTC. Its translation: CASSEGRSGYTF.

This clone appeared a single time. The rearrangement joins TRBV2 to TRBJ2-5, with TRBD2 matching 12 bases. The CDR3 spans 15 residues. The junction had 7 bases not matched to a gene; V was cut back by 9 bases and J by 2 bases. Germline CDR1 reads SNHLY; CDR2 reads FYNNEI. For the CDR3, the DNA is TGTGCCAGGCAATCGACTAGCGGGAGTCAAGAGACCCAGTACTTC. This gives the protein CARQSTSGSQETQYF.

The chain is built from TRBV7-9 and TRBJ1-1, with TRBD1 matching 10 bases. With 1 base clipped from V and 5 bases from J, the junction kept 7 bases outside the gene matches. Germline CDR1 and CDR2: SEHNR and FQNEAQ (reference sequence). This CDR3 comprises 16 residues. The CDR3 here is CASSLGTGGRRTEAFF. The CDR3 region has the DNA TGTGCCAGCAGCTTAGGGACAGGGGGGCGAAGAACTGAAGCTTTCTTT.

This clone was detected once. V gene TRBV19 combines with J gene TRBJ1-4; perhaps TRBD1 as D (5 bases). The germline gives CDR1 LNHDA, CDR2 SQIVND (reference sequence). This CDR3 region has 11 residues. Trimming shortened V by 6 bases and J by 8 bases, and 7 bases separated the two germline ends. CDR3 in amino acids: CASRGPEKLFF. The CDR3 coding sequence is TGTGCCAGTAGGGGGCCCGAAAAACTGTTTTTT.

The chain uses TRBV4-2 and TRBJ1-2; 12 nucleotides match TRBD1. CDR3 length: 17 residues. The V segment lost 0 bases and the J segment 5 bases; nucleotides outside the gene matches: 7. The germline V gene encodes CDR1 LGHNA and CDR2 YNFKEQ. The CDR3 here is CASSQESGQGARYGYTF. The CDR3 bases are TGTGCCAGCAGCCAAGAGTCGGGACAGGGGGCGAGGTATGGCTACACCTTC.

This clone showed up many times. The CDR3 coding sequence is TGCAGCGTTGTGCGGGGGCCCTACGAGCAGTACTTC. Its translation: CSVVRGPYEQYF. The chain links TRBV29-1 to TRBJ2-7; perhaps TRBD2 as D (7 bases). CDR1 SQVTM and CDR2 ANQGSEA come from the germline V gene. V lost 4 bases and J lost 2, with 9 bases in between. The CDR3 runs 12 residues.

CDR3 sequence reads: CASSLQGTETQYF. In DNA, the CDR3 is TGTGCCAGCAGTTTACAGGGTACGGAGACCCAGTACTTC. V gene TRBV12-3 or TRBV12-4 combines with J gene TRBJ2-5, with a tentative D call TRBD1 (5 bases). This CDR3 region has 13 residues. V dropped 2 bases and J dropped 5 bases, with 9 bases sitting between them.

This clone was seen more than once but under ten times. The genes are TRBV24-1 and TRBJ2-5; TRBD1 is a possible D gene (5 bases). V was trimmed by 6 bases and J by 8 bases, leaving 15 bases between them. The CDR3 consists of 13 residues. Germline CDR1 and CDR2: KGHDR and SFDVKD. The CDR3 DNA reads TGTGCCACCAGTATATCCAGTCAGGGTACCCAGTACTTC. This encodes CATSISSQGTQYF.

The V and J genes are TRBV3-1 (or the pseudogene TRBV3-2) and TRBJ2-3; 9 bases are a match to TRBD2. CDR1 is LGHDT, CDR2 YNNKEL, per germline (reference sequence). V lost 1 base and J lost 4; bases outside the gene matches: 3. The CDR3 spans 15 residues. The CDR3 region has the DNA TGTGCCAGCAGCCAAGGGACTAGCGTTGCAGATACGCAGTATTTT. Its protein product is CASSQGTSVADTQYF.

The chain uses TRBV7-9 and TRBJ2-3, with D possibly being TRBD2 (5 bases). The V gene's germline CDR1 is SEHNR and CDR2 FQNEAQ (reference sequence). The CDR3 extends over 12 amino acids. V was pared by 2 bases and J by 9 bases, with 9 bases between. CDR3 residues: CASSLWEKTQYF. In DNA form, the CDR3 reads TGTGCCAGCAGCTTATGGGAGAAAACGCAGTATTTT.

This clone has just a few counts. This chain joins TRBV6-5 and TRBJ2-5, with 8 bases identical to TRBD1. Trimming cost V 4 bases and J 4 bases; bases outside gene matches: 11. The V gene's germline CDR1 is MNHEY and CDR2 SVGAGI. CDR3 length: 16 amino acids. The CDR3 nucleotides read TGTGCCAGCAGTTTAAGACCGCAGGGGGCGGTAGAGACCCAGTACTTC. Its translation: CASSLRPQGAVETQYF.

The chain couples TRBV6-5 to TRBJ2-2; 9 positions agree with TRBD1. Trimming cost V 4 bases and J 6 bases; bases outside gene matches: 6. Germline V gives CDR1 MNHEY, CDR2 SVGAGI. The CDR3 has 15 residues. Here the CDR3 reads CASSSRTGVAGELFF. CDR3 bases: TGTGCCAGCAGTTCTCGGACAGGGGTTGCCGGGGAGCTGTTTTTT.

The V gene is TRBV18, the J gene TRBJ1-6; 8 bases match TRBD1. This CDR3 is built from 14 residues. Germline CDR1 and CDR2: KGHSH and LQKENI. V trimming: 6 bases; J trimming: 7 bases; junction bases outside the gene matches: 5. The CDR3 DNA reads TGTGCCAGCTCCCGGGGACAGGCGAATTCACCCCTCCACTTT. This sequence encodes CASSRGQANSPLHF.

The chain couples TRBV7-8 to TRBJ1-1; maybe TRBD1 (5 bases). V dropped 0 bases and J dropped 0 bases, with 11 bases sitting between them. The CDR3 is made up of 16 amino acids. CDR1 and CDR2 (germline): SGHVS, FQNEAQ. CDR3 region: CASSLAREGVNTEAFF. The CDR3 nucleotides are TGTGCCAGCAGCTTAGCAAGGGAAGGGGTGAACACTGAAGCTTTCTTT.

The rearrangement links TRBV7-9 to TRBJ2-3; the match to TRBD2 covers 10 bases. The CDR3 covers 16 residues. The J segment lost 2 bases and the V segment lost 5 bases, leaving 7 bases of the junction unmatched. Germline CDR1 is SEHNR and CDR2 is FQNEAQ (reference sequence). In nucleotides, the CDR3 is TGTGCCAGCAGCACCCGGACTAGCGGCCCCACAGATACGCAGTATTTT. This codes for CASSTRTSGPTDTQYF.

This chain uses TRBV5-4 with TRBJ2-5, with 10 nucleotides matching TRBD2. This CDR3 has 15 amino acids. V lost 3 bases, J lost 2 bases, and 4 bases stayed unmatched. CDR1 is SGHNT, CDR2 YYREEE, per germline (reference sequence). The CDR3 protein is CASSWGLATQETQYF. CDR3 coding DNA: TGTGCCAGCAGCTGGGGACTAGCGACACAAGAGACCCAGTACTTC.

The chain employs TRBV7-9 and TRBJ2-7, with D perhaps TRBD1 (6 bases). This CDR3 is built from 13 residues. The germline CDR1 and CDR2 sequences are SEHNR and FQNEAQ (reference sequence). The V and J ends lost 3 bases and 4 bases respectively, with 10 bases between them. As DNA, the CDR3 is TGTGCCAGCAGCTTTTACAGGGCATACGAGCAGTACTTC. Translated, it gives CASSFYRAYEQYF. Together with reference TRBV7-9 and TRBJ2-7, the CDR3 gives the full variable domain: DTGVSQNPRHKITKRGQNVTFRCDPISEHNRLYWYRQTLGQGPEFLTYFQNEAQLEKSRLLSDRFSAERPKGSFSTLEIQRTEQGDSAMYLCASSFYRAYEQYFGPGTRLTVT.

This clone was picked up one time. The rearrangement links TRBV18 to TRBJ1-1; TRBD1 aligns across 9 bases. CDR1 and CDR2 (germline): KGHSH, LQKENI. V lost 3 bases and J lost 6; bases outside the gene matches: 8. The CDR3 contains 15 residues. The CDR3 DNA is TGTGCCAGCTCACCGTCTACAGGGGGCGAGGCTGAAGCTTTCTTT. Amino acid sequence: CASSPSTGGEAEAFF.

The rearrangement links TRBV15 to TRBJ2-1; D is possibly TRBD2 (6 bases). Germline V gene lookup returns CDR1 LNHNV and CDR2 YYDKDF (reference sequence). The CDR3 has 15 amino acids. V was pared by 5 bases and J by 7 bases, with 18 bases between. The CDR3 is CATSWAGTPYNEQFF. CDR3 in DNA: TGTGCCACCAGCTGGGCCGGGACTCCTTATAATGAGCAGTTCTTC. Drawing the rest from reference TRBV15 and TRBJ2-1, the complete variable domain is DAMVIQNPRYQVTQFGKPVTLSCSQTLNHNVMYWYQQKSSQAPKLLFHYYDKDFNNEADTPDNFQSRRPNTSFCFLDIRSPGLGDTAMYLCATSWAGTPYNEQFFGPGTRLTVL.

The genes are TRBV2 and TRBJ1-1, with D tentatively TRBD1 (6 bases). This CDR3 spans 14 amino acids. Looked up from germline, CDR1 is SNHLY and CDR2 is FYNNEI. V was clipped by 7 bases and J by 0 bases, with 12 bases between them. DNA of the CDR3: TGTGCCAGCACCGTGGACAGCTTGAACACTGAAGCTTTCTTT. This gives the protein CASTVDSLNTEAFF.

This chain connects TRBV19 to TRBJ1-3, with D possibly TRBD1 on 5 matching bases. V gave up 3 bases and J gave up 3 bases, with 9 bases separating them. In germline, CDR1 is LNHDA, CDR2 SQIVND (reference sequence). CDR3 size: 14 residues. The CDR3 bases are TGTGCCAGTAGTATGACAGCCGTTGGAAACACCATATATTTT. It translates to CASSMTAVGNTIYF.

The rearrangement links TRBV19 to TRBJ2-1, with 10 bases matching TRBD2. The CDR3 runs 21 residues. Germline CDR1 and CDR2: LNHDA and SQIVND (reference sequence). Trimming removed 5 bases from V and 2 bases from J; junction bases left unmatched: 21. The CDR3 sequence is CASSLPGLAATTSGTYNEQFF. The CDR3 nucleotides are TGTGCCAGTAGTCTCCCCGGACTAGCGGCTACGACAAGCGGGACCTACAATGAGCAGTTCTTC.